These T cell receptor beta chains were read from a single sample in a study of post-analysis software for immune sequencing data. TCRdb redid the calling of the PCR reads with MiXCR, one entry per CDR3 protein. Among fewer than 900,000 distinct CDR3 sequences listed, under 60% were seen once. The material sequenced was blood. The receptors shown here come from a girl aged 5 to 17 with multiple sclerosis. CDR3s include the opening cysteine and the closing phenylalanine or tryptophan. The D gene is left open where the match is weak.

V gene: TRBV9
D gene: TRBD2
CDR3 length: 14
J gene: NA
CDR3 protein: CASAPWAGGYEQYF

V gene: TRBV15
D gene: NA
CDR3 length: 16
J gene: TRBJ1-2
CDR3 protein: CATSSQTLSRKGGYTF

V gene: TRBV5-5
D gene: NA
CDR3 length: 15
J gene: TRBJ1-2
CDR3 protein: CASTPGGGGNYGYTF

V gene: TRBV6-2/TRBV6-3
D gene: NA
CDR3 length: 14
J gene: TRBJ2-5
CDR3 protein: CASRKDAEQETQYF

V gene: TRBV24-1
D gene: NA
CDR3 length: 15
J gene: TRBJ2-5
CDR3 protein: CATSDFGLPQETQYF

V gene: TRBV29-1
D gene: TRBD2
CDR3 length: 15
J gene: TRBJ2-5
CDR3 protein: CSVPLAGGRRETQYF

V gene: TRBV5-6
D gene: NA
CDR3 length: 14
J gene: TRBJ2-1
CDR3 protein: CASSWWGLVNEQFF

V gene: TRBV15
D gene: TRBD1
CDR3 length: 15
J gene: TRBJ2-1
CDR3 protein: CATSRAGTGSNEQFF

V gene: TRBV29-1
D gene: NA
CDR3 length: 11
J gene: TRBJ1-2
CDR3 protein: CSAWRGYGYTF

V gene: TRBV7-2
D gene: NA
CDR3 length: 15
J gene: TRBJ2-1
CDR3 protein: CASSGSGLLTNEQFF

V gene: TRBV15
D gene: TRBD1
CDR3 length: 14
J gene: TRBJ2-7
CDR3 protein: CATSSRDRDYEQYF